The 3 T cell receptor beta chains below were found in one sample sequenced in a study of sequential checkpoint blockade in melanoma. The data were produced by immunoSEQ multiplex PCR, yet TCRdb's version contains in-frame clones alone and is incomplete. The data show about 22,000 clones, 65% to 90% seen once. Treatment: randomized to nivolumab then ipilimumab (arm A) or the reverse (arm B). The sequencing here drew on CD8+ T cells sorted from blood (inferred from file names), taken from a patient given nivolumab and ipilimumab in sequence. Every receptor here comes from a human donor with melanoma.

The gene calls are TRBV5-4 and TRBJ2-5; possibly TRBD2 for D (6 bases). The J call is uncertain, as TRBJ2-7 better fits the DNA end. This CDR3 comprises 14 residues. Germline values: CDR1 SGHNT, CDR2 YYREEE (reference sequence). The CDR3 sequence: CASSTRDWTYEQYF. In nucleotides, the CDR3 is TGTGCCAGCAGCACGCGGGACTGGACCTACGAGCAGTACTTC.

The chain carries TRBV4-2 and TRBJ2-1; 10 bases fit TRBD2. CDR1 is LGHNA, CDR2 YNFKEQ, per germline. V lost 0 bases, J lost 2 bases, and 1 base stayed unmatched. The CDR3 length is 16 residues. CDR3 bases: TGTGCCAGCAGCCAAGATGGGACTAGCGCCTACAATGAGCAGTTCTTC. The encoded protein is CASSQDGTSAYNEQFF.

This clone occurred once. The V call is TRBV28, the J call TRBJ2-7, with D perhaps matching TRBD1 (6 bases). Germline V gene sequence: CDR1 MDHEN, CDR2 SYDVKM. This CDR3 has 14 amino acids. Trimming stripped 5 bases from V and 3 bases from J, with 14 bases between. CDR3 sequence (DNA): TGTGCCAGCAGTCCCAGGGGAGATTTCTACGAGCAGTACTTC. The encoded protein is CASSPRGDFYEQYF.